Described below is a single TCR beta chain sequence and its context. Clones were read by immunoSEQ multiplex PCR, and TCRdb kept only the in-frame ones, dropping some. The table lists more than 300,000 clones, 95% of them singletons. This sample was included in a study of shared T cell receptors in the human thymus. CDR1 SGDLS and CDR2 YYNGEE come from the germline V gene. CDR3 length equals 15 residues. V lost 4 bases, J lost 3 bases, and 9 bases stayed unmatched. This sequence joins TRBV9 and TRBJ2-7; 8 bases are a match to TRBD1. Sequencing input: thymocytes. This clonotype was sampled from a human donor. CDR3 coding DNA: TGTGCCAGCAGCCCTCAGGACAGGGAAGGCTACGAGCAGTACTTC. Amino acid sequence: CASSPQDREGYEQYF. Filled out from reference TRBV9 and TRBJ2-7, the complete variable domain reads DSGVTQTPKHLITATGQRVTLRCSPRSGDLSVYWYQQSLDQGLQFLIQYYNGEERAKGNILERFSAQQFPDLHSELNLSSLELGDSALYFCASSPQDREGYEQYFGPGTRLTVT.